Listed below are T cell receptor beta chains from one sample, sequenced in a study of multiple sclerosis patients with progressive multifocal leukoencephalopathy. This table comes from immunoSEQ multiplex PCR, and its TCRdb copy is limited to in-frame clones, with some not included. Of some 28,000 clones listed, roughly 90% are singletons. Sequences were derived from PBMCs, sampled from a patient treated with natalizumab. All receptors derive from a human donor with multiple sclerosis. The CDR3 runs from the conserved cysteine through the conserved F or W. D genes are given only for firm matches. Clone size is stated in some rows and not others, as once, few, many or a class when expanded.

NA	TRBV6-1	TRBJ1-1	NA	TGTGCCAGCAGTGGAAACACCCTGAACACTGAAGCTTTCTTT	CASSGNTLNTEAFF
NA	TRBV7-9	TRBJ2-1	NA	TGTGCCAGCAGCGAAAGGGAATCCTACAATGAGCAGTTCTTC	CASSERESYNEQFF
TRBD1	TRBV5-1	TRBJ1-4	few	TGCGCCAGCAGCCCCCGGGACAGGGCGCGGGAAAAACTGTTTTTT	CASSPRDRAREKLFF
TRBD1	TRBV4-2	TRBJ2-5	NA	TGTGCCAGCAGCCAAGATATACAGGGGGCCAGAGAGACCCAGTACTTC	CASSQDIQGARETQYF
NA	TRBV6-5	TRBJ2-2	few	TGTGCCAGCAGTTACGCCACTACGAACACCGGGGAGCTGTTTTTT	CASSYATTNTGELFF
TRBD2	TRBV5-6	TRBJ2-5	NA	TGTGCCAGCAGAAAGGGCCTAGCGGGGGGCGGGCGAGAGACCCAGTACTTC	CASRKGLAGGGRETQYF
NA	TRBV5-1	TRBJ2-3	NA	TGCGCCAGCAGCTTAGGGTCCGCTCCAGGAGATACGCAGTATTTT	CASSLGSAPGDTQYF
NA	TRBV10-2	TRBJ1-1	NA	TGCGCCAGCAGTGAAGCCCAAACCGGAGGTGAAGCTTTCTTT	CASSEAQTGGEAFF
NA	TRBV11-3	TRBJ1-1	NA	TGTGCCAGCAGCTTAGACCGGGGCGAAGCTTTCTTT	CASSLDRGEAFF
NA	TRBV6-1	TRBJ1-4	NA	TGTGCCAGCAGTGACGGACGCGGTGAAAAACTGTTTTTT	CASSDGRGEKLFF
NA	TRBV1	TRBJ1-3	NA	TGCACCAGCAGCCTGAACGGGGAGGGCATACGGGACATTACTGGAAACACCATATATTTT	CTSSLNGEGIRDITGNTIYF
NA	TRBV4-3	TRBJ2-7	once	TGCGCCAGCAGCCAAGATCGGGGGGCATGGGAGCAGTACTTC	CASSQDRGAWEQYF
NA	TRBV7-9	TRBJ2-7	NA	TGTGCCAGCGGGGCAGGGTCCTACGAGCAGTACTTC	CASGAGSYEQYF
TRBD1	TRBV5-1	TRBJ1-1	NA	TGCGCCAGCAGCTTACCAGGGGGCAAGGGGATTGAGGACACTGAAGCTTTCTTT	CASSLPGGKGIEDTEAFF
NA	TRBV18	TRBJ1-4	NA	TGTGCCAGCTCAATGGGTGCAACTAATGAAAAACTGTTTTTT	CASSMGATNEKLFF
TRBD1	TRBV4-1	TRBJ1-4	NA	TGCGCCAGCAGCCCCCGGACAGGGGGGGGATCTAATGAAAAACTGTTTTTT	CASSPRTGGGSNEKLFF
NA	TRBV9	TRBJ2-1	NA	TGTGCCAGCAGCCCCCCCCCGGGATCCTACAATGAGCAGTTCTTC	CASSPPPGSYNEQFF
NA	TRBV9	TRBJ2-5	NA	TGTGCCAAGATCCGCTGTGGGGGACGGGAGACCCAGTACTTC	CAKIRCGGRETQYF
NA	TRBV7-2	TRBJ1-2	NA	TGTGCCAGCAGCTTAGAGGCCATCCGCCTTGACTATGGCTACACCTTC	CASSLEAIRLDYGYTF
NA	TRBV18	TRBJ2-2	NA	TGTGCCAGCTCACCCCGACAGACGAACACCGGGGAGCTGTTTTTT	CASSPRQTNTGELFF
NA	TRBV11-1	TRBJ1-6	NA	TGTGCCAGCAGCTTAGCACTGGGGGGGAATTCACCCCTCCACTTT	CASSLALGGNSPLHF
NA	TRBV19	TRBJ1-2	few	TGTGCCAGTACCAGGACAGCGCTCTATGGCTACACCTTC	CASTRTALYGYTF
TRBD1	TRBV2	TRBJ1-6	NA	TGTGCCAGCAGGGACAGGGTAAACTCCTATAATTCACCCCTCCACTTT	CASRDRVNSYNSPLHF
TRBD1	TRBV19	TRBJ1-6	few	TGTGCCAGTAGCGAGAGCAGGGGGTTCAGCTCCTATAATTCACCCCTCCACTTT	CASSESRGFSSYNSPLHF
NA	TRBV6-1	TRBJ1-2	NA	TGTGCCAGCAGTGACTATGGCTACACCTTC	CASSDYGYTF
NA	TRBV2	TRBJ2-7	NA	TGTGCCAGCGGACGGGGGTTGACCTACGAGCAGTACTTC	CASGRGLTYEQYF
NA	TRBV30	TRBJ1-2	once	TGTGCCTGGAGTGGGCAGGCTCTCTATGGCTACACCTTC	CAWSGQALYGYTF
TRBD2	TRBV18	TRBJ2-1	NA	TGTGCCAGCTCACCCCGGACTAGCGGGGCTTCCTACAATGAGCAGTTCTTC	CASSPRTSGASYNEQFF
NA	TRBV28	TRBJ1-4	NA	TGTGCCAGCAGAACCTCAAGTGTCAGGGGAAGTGAAAAACTGTTTTTT	CASRTSSVRGSEKLFF
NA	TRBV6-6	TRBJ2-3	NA	TGTGCCAGCAGCCCCGGGTCATTAAATACGCAGTATTTT	CASSPGSLNTQYF
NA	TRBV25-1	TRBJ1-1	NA	TGTGCCAGCAGTGAAGTGGGGACTGAAGCTTTCTTT	CASSEVGTEAFF
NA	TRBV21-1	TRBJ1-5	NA	TGTGCCAGCAGCCGTGACAGGGACGTTCCTAGCAATCAGCCCCAGCATTTT	CASSRDRDVPSNQPQHF
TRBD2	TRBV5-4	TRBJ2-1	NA	TGTGCCAGCAGCTACGGAATAGCGGGGGAACCATACAATGAGCAGTTCTTC	CASSYGIAGEPYNEQFF
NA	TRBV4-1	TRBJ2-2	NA	TGCGCCAGCAGCCAGAGCTTGACCGGGGAGCTGTTTTTT	CASSQSLTGELFF
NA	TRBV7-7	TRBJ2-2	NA	TGTGCTACGGGGAGGGGGTACACCGGGGAGCTGTTTTTT	CATGRGYTGELFF
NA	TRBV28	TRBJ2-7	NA	TGTGCCAGCAGTCCTGACCCCTACGAGCAGTACTTC	CASSPDPYEQYF
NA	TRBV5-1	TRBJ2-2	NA	TGCGCCAGCAGCCACGGGCCTACCGGGGAGCTGTTTTTT	CASSHGPTGELFF
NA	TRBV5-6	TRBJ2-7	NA	TGTGCCAGCAGCTGGCGGGACGGCAGCTACGAGCAGTACTTC	CASSWRDGSYEQYF
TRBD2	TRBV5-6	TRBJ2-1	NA	TGTGCCAGCAGCTTCGGGGGGGCCGGGAACTACAATGAGCAGTTCTTC	CASSFGGAGNYNEQFF
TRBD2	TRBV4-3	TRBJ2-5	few	TGCGCCAGCAGTAGGACTAGCGGGAGGCGAGAGACCCAGTACTTC	CASSRTSGRRETQYF
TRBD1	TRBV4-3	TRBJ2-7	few	TGCGCCAGCAGCCAAGGTACAGGGGTGATCTACGAGCAGTACTTC	CASSQGTGVIYEQYF
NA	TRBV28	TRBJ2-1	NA	TGTGCCAGCACCCCTACGGATGAGGGAAACTACAATGAGCAGTTCTTC	CASTPTDEGNYNEQFF